This T cell receptor beta chain was profiled in a study of T cell repertoires in cytomegalovirus infection. Turning to the study itself: CMV epitopes, recently identified HLA-C-restricted and well-studied HLA-B-restricted, were used.

TCRdb ran MiXCR on the reads and lists one entry per CDR3 protein. The sample has fewer than 1,000,000 distinct CDR3 sequences, approximately 31% seen once. This clonotype showed up many times. What it binds is not known. The CDR3 loop spans 13 amino acids. Trimming shortened V by 4 bases and J by 7 bases, and 13 bases separated the two germline ends. Germline values: CDR1 SGHVS, CDR2 FQNEAQ. Source: cultured CD8+ T cells from PBMCs, taken from culture after CMV antigen stimulation. This receptor was taken from a human donor in good health (CMV status not recorded). Some clones in this sample may be carry-over from other donors' samples. The genes are TRBV7-8 and TRBJ1-1; D gene ambiguous. The chain's CDR3 is CASSSWMDFEAFF. For the CDR3, the DNA is TGTGCCAGCAGCTCTTGGATGGACTTTGAAGCTTTCTTT.